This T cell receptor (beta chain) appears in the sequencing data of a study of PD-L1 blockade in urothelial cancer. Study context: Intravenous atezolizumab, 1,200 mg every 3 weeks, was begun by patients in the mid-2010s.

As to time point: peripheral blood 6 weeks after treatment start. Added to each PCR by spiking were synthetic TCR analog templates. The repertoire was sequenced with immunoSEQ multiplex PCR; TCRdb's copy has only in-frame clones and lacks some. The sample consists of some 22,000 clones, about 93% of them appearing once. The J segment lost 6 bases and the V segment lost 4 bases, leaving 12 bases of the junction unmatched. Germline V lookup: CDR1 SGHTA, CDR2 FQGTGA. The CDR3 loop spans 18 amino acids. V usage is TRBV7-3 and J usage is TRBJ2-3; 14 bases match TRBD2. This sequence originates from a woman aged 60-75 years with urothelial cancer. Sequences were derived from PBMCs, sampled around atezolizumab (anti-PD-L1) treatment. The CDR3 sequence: CASSSFPATSGGADTQYF. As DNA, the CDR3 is TGTGCCAGCAGCTCATTCCCCGCGACTAGCGGGGGGGCGGATACGCAGTATTTT.